This entry features one T cell receptor (beta chain) sequence. What it recognizes is unknown. Primers included in the PCR were 60 Vbeta and 13 Jbeta primers. Produced via immunoSEQ multiplex PCR; TCRdb's table is partial and in-frame only. The sample holds about 52,000 clones. This entry comes from a study of cytomegalovirus exposure and HLA in healthy donors. Study-wide results and caveats: There was a cluster of highly shared sequence variants that was likely a sequencing artifact. Information on immune exposure was restricted to one variable (CMV serostatus).

Sequenced material: PBMCs. This clonotype originated in a woman between 55 and 75 years old in good health and CMV-seropositive.

CDR3 in DNA: TGTGCCAGCAGTGGGGGCTCTGTTGAAAAACTGTTTTTT. Translation gives CASSGGSVEKLFF. The rearrangement links TRBV6-1 to TRBJ1-4, with D maybe TRBD1 (5 bases). The CDR3 spans 13 residues. Germline assignment: CDR1 MNHNS and CDR2 SASEGT. V dropped 4 bases and J dropped 7 bases, with 10 bases sitting between them.